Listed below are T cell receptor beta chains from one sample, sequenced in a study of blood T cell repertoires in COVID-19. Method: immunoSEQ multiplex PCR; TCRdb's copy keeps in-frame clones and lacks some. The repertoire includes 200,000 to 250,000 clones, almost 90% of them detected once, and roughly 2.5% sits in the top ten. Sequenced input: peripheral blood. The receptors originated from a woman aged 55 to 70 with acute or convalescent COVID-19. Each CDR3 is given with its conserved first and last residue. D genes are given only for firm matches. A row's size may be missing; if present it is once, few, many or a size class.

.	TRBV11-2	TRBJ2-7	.	CASSSGWRVHEQYF	TGTGCCAGCAGCTCAGGATGGAGGGTCCACGAGCAGTACTTC
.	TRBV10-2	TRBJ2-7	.	CASSERGGRGSYEQYF	TGCGCCAGCAGTGAGAGGGGGGGCAGGGGCTCCTACGAGCAGTACTTC
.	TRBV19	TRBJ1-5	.	CASSSQTVPLLNQPQHF	TGTGCCAGTAGTTCCCAGACAGTCCCATTGTTGAATCAGCCCCAGCATTTT
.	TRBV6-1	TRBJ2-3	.	CASSDNGLSTDTQYF	TGTGCCAGCAGTGACAACGGACTGAGCACAGATACGCAGTATTTT
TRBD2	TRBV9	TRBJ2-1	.	CASGISTSGGLIDEQFF	TGTGCCAGCGGGATTTCGACTAGCGGGGGCCTTATAGATGAGCAGTTCTTC
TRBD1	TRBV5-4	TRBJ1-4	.	CASSLGQGNEKLFF	TGTGCCAGCAGCTTGGGACAGGGAAATGAAAAACTGTTTTTT
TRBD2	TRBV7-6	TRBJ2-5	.	CASSLEAGGQETQYF	TGTGCCAGCAGCTTAGAGGCGGGGGGCCAAGAGACCCAGTACTTC
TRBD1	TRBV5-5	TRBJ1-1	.	CASSSPQGSTEAFF	TGTGCCAGCAGCTCCCCACAGGGGAGCACTGAAGCTTTCTTT
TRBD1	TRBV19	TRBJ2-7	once	CASSIVAGGVHEQYF	TGTGCCAGTAGTATAGTTGCAGGGGGCGTCCACGAGCAGTACTTC
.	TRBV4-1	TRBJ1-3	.	CASSRTGPGNEDTIYF	TGCGCCAGCAGCCGAACCGGCCCAGGGAACGAGGACACCATATATTTT
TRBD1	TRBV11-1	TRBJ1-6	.	CASSDRGTYNSPLHF	TGTGCCAGCAGTGACAGGGGTACCTATAATTCACCCCTCCACTTT
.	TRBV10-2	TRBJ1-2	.	CASSSTGPTIYGYTF	TGCGCCAGCTCCTCGACAGGTCCAACAATCTATGGCTACACCTTC
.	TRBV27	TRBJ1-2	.	CASSYRPSNYGYTF	TGTGCCAGCAGTTACAGGCCTAGTAACTATGGCTACACCTTC
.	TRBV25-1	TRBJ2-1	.	CASTEGTHSLNEQFF	TGTGCCAGCACCGAGGGGACACATTCCCTCAATGAGCAGTTCTTC
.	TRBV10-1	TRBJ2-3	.	CASGSPDYQAQYF	TGCGCCAGCGGATCACCCGACTATCAAGCGCAGTATTTT
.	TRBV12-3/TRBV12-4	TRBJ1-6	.	CAVQGSYNSPLHF	TGTGCCGTACAGGGATCCTATAATTCACCCCTCCACTTT
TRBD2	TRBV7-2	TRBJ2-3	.	CASSPRSKGLAGGQVTQYF	TGTGCCAGCAGCCCGAGGTCGAAGGGACTAGCGGGGGGCCAAGTTACGCAGTATTTT
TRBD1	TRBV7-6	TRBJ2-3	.	CASSSPDRAGTDTQYF	TGTGCCAGCAGCTCACCGGACAGGGCAGGGACAGATACGCAGTATTTT
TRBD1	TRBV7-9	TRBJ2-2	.	CASSLAGGRYTGELFF	TGTGCCAGCAGCTTAGCAGGGGGCAGGTACACCGGGGAGCTGTTTTTT
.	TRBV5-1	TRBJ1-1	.	CASSLVTGTEAFF	TGCGCCAGCAGCTTGGTTACAGGGACTGAAGCTTTCTTT
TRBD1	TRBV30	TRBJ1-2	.	CAWRRQGGGYTF	TGTGCCTGGAGGCGACAGGGAGGAGGCTACACCTTC
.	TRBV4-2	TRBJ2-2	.	CASSQRGSGELFF	TGTGCCAGCAGCCAACGGGGAAGCGGGGAGCTGTTTTTT
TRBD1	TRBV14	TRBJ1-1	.	CASRRTGGFAFF	TGTGCCAGCAGGCGGACAGGGGGATTCGCTTTCTTT
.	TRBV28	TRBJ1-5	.	CASSVGTIMQPQHF	TGTGCCAGCAGTGTCGGGACAATTATGCAGCCCCAGCATTTT